The rows below give T cell receptor beta chains drawn from one sample of a study of patients and donors after allogeneic stem cell transplantation. TCRdb recomputed calls from the RT-PCR reads with MiXCR, one row per CDR3 protein. The sample lists fewer than 20,000 distinct CDR3 sequences, 25% to 30% occurring once. The source material was blood, either unsorted or a sorted T cell fraction (not recorded which). The receptors come from a human donor who was either an allogeneic HSCT recipient or a stem cell or donor lymphocyte infusion donor (not recorded which). It is not recorded whose cells these are; they may come from a transplant donor. Each CDR3 is given with its conserved first and last residue. Fields, in order: V gene, clone size, J gene, D gene, CDR3 protein, CDR3 DNA. The D gene is left open where the match is weak. A clone size is listed for some rows: how often the clone was seen (once, few, many), or a class if it is expanded.

V gene: TRBV5-1; clone size: few; J gene: TRBJ1-5; D gene: .; CDR3 protein: CASSLVVVGKYSNQPQHF; CDR3 DNA: TGCGCCAGCAGCTTGGTAGTAGTGGGGAAATATAGCAATCAGCCCCAGCATTTT
V gene: TRBV21-1; clone size: once; J gene: TRBJ2-7; D gene: .; CDR3 protein: CASSNRDRQQYF; CDR3 DNA: TGTGCCAGCAGCAATAGGGACAGGCAGCAGTACTTC
V gene: TRBV12-3/TRBV12-4; clone size: large; J gene: TRBJ1-2; D gene: .; CDR3 protein: CASSFSNYGYTF; CDR3 DNA: TGTGCCAGCAGTTTTTCTAACTATGGCTACACCTTC
V gene: TRBV12-3/TRBV12-4; clone size: .; J gene: TRBJ1-1; D gene: .; CDR3 protein: CASRDRVTGTEAFF; CDR3 DNA: TGTGCCAGCAGGGATCGGGTAACGGGCACTGAAGCTTTCTTT
V gene: TRBV4-2; clone size: .; J gene: TRBJ1-2; D gene: .; CDR3 protein: CASSHRSDLNYGYTF; CDR3 DNA: TGTGCCAGCAGCCATAGGTCAGATCTTAACTATGGCTACACCTTC
V gene: TRBV12-3/TRBV12-4; clone size: .; J gene: TRBJ2-3; D gene: .; CDR3 protein: CASSPFGPGQARTDTQYF; CDR3 DNA: TGTGCCAGCAGTCCCTTTGGGCCAGGCCAGGCGCGCACAGATACGCAGTATTTT
V gene: TRBV28; clone size: few; J gene: TRBJ1-2; D gene: TRBD1; CDR3 protein: CASRLTGKLGSNGYTF; CDR3 DNA: TGTGCCAGCAGACTGACAGGGAAGTTGGGGTCGAATGGCTACACCTTC
V gene: TRBV4-1; clone size: few; J gene: TRBJ1-2; D gene: .; CDR3 protein: CASSLRVREGYTF; CDR3 DNA: TGCGCCAGCAGCCTAAGGGTCCGGGAGGGCTACACCTTC
V gene: TRBV15; clone size: few; J gene: TRBJ1-2; D gene: .; CDR3 protein: CATSRDPDGYTF; CDR3 DNA: TGTGCCACCAGCAGAGATCCGGATGGCTACACCTTC
V gene: TRBV5-1; clone size: .; J gene: TRBJ1-2; D gene: TRBD1; CDR3 protein: CASSITGDVFYGYTF; CDR3 DNA: TGCGCCAGCAGCATTACAGGGGACGTGTTTTATGGCTACACCTTC
V gene: TRBV3-1; clone size: .; J gene: TRBJ1-2; D gene: TRBD1; CDR3 protein: CASSHRGPVYGYTF; CDR3 DNA: TGTGCCAGCAGCCACAGGGGGCCGGTCTATGGCTACACCTTC
V gene: TRBV5-1; clone size: few; J gene: TRBJ1-1; D gene: .; CDR3 protein: CASSFRQDTEAFF; CDR3 DNA: TGCGCCAGCAGCTTTCGACAGGATACTGAAGCTTTCTTT
V gene: TRBV5-4; clone size: .; J gene: TRBJ1-6; D gene: .; CDR3 protein: CASSLQGWGSPLHF; CDR3 DNA: TGTGCCAGCAGCTTACAGGGTTGGGGTTCACCCCTCCACTTT
V gene: TRBV7-8; clone size: .; J gene: TRBJ1-5; D gene: .; CDR3 protein: CASSVDRTNLRNQPQHF; CDR3 DNA: TGTGCCAGCAGCGTAGATCGGACCAATCTAAGGAATCAGCCCCAGCATTTT
V gene: TRBV12-3/TRBV12-4; clone size: few; J gene: TRBJ2-2; D gene: .; CDR3 protein: CASRGYTGELFF; CDR3 DNA: TGTGCCAGCAGGGGTTACACCGGGGAGCTGTTTTTT
V gene: TRBV29-1; clone size: .; J gene: TRBJ2-7; D gene: TRBD2; CDR3 protein: CSVDGGAGEYF; CDR3 DNA: TGCAGCGTTGACGGGGGGGCCGGGGAGTACTTC
V gene: TRBV12-3/TRBV12-4; clone size: .; J gene: TRBJ1-2; D gene: .; CDR3 protein: CASSLTGTSRSYTF; CDR3 DNA: TGTGCCAGCAGTTTAACCGGGACCAGTAGATCCTACACCTTC
V gene: TRBV20-1; clone size: many; J gene: TRBJ1-2; D gene: .; CDR3 protein: CSVRGIKGGYTF; CDR3 DNA: TGCAGTGTTCGGGGAATTAAGGGAGGCTACACCTTC
V gene: TRBV4-3; clone size: many; J gene: TRBJ1-2; D gene: .; CDR3 protein: CASSQEGQGRVHGYGYTF; CDR3 DNA: TGCGCCAGCAGCCAAGAAGGGCAGGGGCGGGTTCATGGCTATGGCTACACCTTC
V gene: TRBV5-1; clone size: .; J gene: TRBJ2-1; D gene: TRBD1; CDR3 protein: CASSFRQGALNEQFF; CDR3 DNA: TGCGCCAGCAGCTTCAGGCAGGGGGCGCTCAATGAGCAGTTCTTC
V gene: TRBV7-8; clone size: medium-sized; J gene: TRBJ1-1; D gene: .; CDR3 protein: CASSSQRMNTEAFF; CDR3 DNA: TGTGCCAGCAGCTCGCAGAGAATGAACACTGAAGCTTTCTTT
V gene: TRBV10-3; clone size: few; J gene: TRBJ1-2; D gene: .; CDR3 protein: CAISGGTGGYTF; CDR3 DNA: TGTGCCATCAGTGGGGGGACGGGCGGCTACACCTTC
V gene: TRBV5-1; clone size: few; J gene: TRBJ2-7; D gene: TRBD1; CDR3 protein: CASSRGQSYEQYF; CDR3 DNA: TGCGCCAGCAGCCGGGGACAGTCCTACGAGCAGTACTTC
V gene: TRBV5-6; clone size: few; J gene: TRBJ1-5; D gene: .; CDR3 protein: CASSLAPGPYQPQHF; CDR3 DNA: TGTGCCAGCAGCTTGGCCCCGGGACCCTATCAGCCCCAGCATTTT
V gene: TRBV12-3/TRBV12-4; clone size: few; J gene: TRBJ1-2; D gene: TRBD1; CDR3 protein: CASSLYRGLGGYTF; CDR3 DNA: TGTGCCAGCAGTTTATACAGGGGTCTAGGTGGCTACACCTTC
V gene: TRBV3-1; clone size: .; J gene: TRBJ2-2; D gene: .; CDR3 protein: CASSLRLPGPGELFF; CDR3 DNA: TGTGCCAGCAGCCTAAGACTACCAGGGCCCGGGGAGCTGTTTTTT
V gene: TRBV19; clone size: medium-sized; J gene: TRBJ1-5; D gene: .; CDR3 protein: CASSMNGYSNQPQHF; CDR3 DNA: TGTGCCAGTAGTATGAACGGTTATAGCAATCAGCCCCAGCATTTT
V gene: TRBV10-3; clone size: .; J gene: TRBJ2-2; D gene: TRBD2; CDR3 protein: CAINRGGPTGELFF; CDR3 DNA: TGTGCCATCAATCGGGGGGGCCCAACCGGGGAGCTGTTTTTT
V gene: TRBV7-3; clone size: .; J gene: TRBJ2-7; D gene: .; CDR3 protein: CASSLSKGLGEQYF; CDR3 DNA: TGTGCCAGCAGCTTATCGAAGGGACTGGGTGAGCAGTACTTC
V gene: TRBV6-1; clone size: .; J gene: TRBJ1-2; D gene: .; CDR3 protein: CASSEYDSPSGGYTF; CDR3 DNA: TGTGCCAGCAGTGAATATGACAGCCCTTCTGGGGGCTACACCTTC
V gene: TRBV5-1; clone size: once; J gene: TRBJ2-3; D gene: .; CDR3 protein: CASSFTGPDTQYF; CDR3 DNA: TGCGCCAGCAGCTTTACGGGCCCAGATACGCAGTATTTT
V gene: TRBV15; clone size: .; J gene: TRBJ1-2; D gene: .; CDR3 protein: CATSRALNYGYTF; CDR3 DNA: TGTGCCACCAGCAGAGCTCTGAACTATGGCTACACCTTC
V gene: TRBV4-3; clone size: .; J gene: TRBJ1-2; D gene: TRBD1; CDR3 protein: CASSPWGQGVYGYTF; CDR3 DNA: TGCGCCAGCAGCCCCTGGGGACAGGGGGTCTATGGCTACACCTTC
V gene: TRBV28; clone size: .; J gene: TRBJ1-3; D gene: .; CDR3 protein: CASSLWSGVGNTIYF; CDR3 DNA: TGTGCCAGCAGTTTATGGTCAGGGGTCGGAAACACCATATATTTT
V gene: TRBV5-1; clone size: medium-sized; J gene: TRBJ1-2; D gene: TRBD1; CDR3 protein: CASSFGGTADYGYTF; CDR3 DNA: TGCGCCAGCAGCTTTGGTGGGACAGCAGACTATGGCTACACCTTC
V gene: TRBV29-1; clone size: many; J gene: TRBJ2-1; D gene: .; CDR3 protein: CSVEGGSSDNEQFF; CDR3 DNA: TGCAGCGTTGAAGGGGGATCCTCTGACAATGAGCAGTTCTTC
V gene: TRBV28; clone size: few; J gene: TRBJ1-2; D gene: .; CDR3 protein: CASSSQGRGYTF; CDR3 DNA: TGTGCCAGCAGTTCGCAGGGGAGGGGCTACACCTTC
V gene: TRBV27; clone size: .; J gene: TRBJ1-2; D gene: .; CDR3 protein: CASTNRNGYTF; CDR3 DNA: TGTGCCAGCACAAACAGAAATGGCTACACCTTC
V gene: TRBV1; clone size: .; J gene: TRBJ1-1; D gene: .; CDR3 protein: CTSSPRTRANTEAFF; CDR3 DNA: TGCACCAGCAGCCCCAGGACAAGGGCGAACACTGAAGCTTTCTTT
V gene: TRBV5-1; clone size: .; J gene: TRBJ1-1; D gene: .; CDR3 protein: CASSPGGNTEAFF; CDR3 DNA: TGCGCCAGCAGCCCTGGGGGGAACACTGAAGCTTTCTTT
V gene: TRBV6-6; clone size: .; J gene: TRBJ1-4; D gene: .; CDR3 protein: CASSYPRHRSTNEKLFF; CDR3 DNA: TGTGCCAGCAGTTATCCCCGACATCGCTCAACTAATGAAAAACTGTTTTTT